This section outlines one T cell receptor beta chain sequence together with its context. This clone was counted only a few times. This receptor's antigen is unknown. No base quality information exists; no much larger clone differs at one position. These data belong to a study of OX40 agonist ivuxolimab in advanced cancers. Background on the whole study: The costimulatory receptor OX40 (CD134) was targeted by ivuxolimab, a fully human IgG2 agonistic monoclonal antibody. Intravenous ivuxolimab was administered to patients every 2 weeks at six dose levels: 0.01, 0.1, 0.3, 1.5, 3 and 10 mg/kg. Among the roughly 52 dose-escalation patients, approximately 20 had hepatocellular carcinoma, roughly 15 melanoma, 9 renal cell carcinoma and 9 head and neck cancer. In the dose-escalation cohort, 75% to 90% of patients were male, and the mean age was approximately 60 years with a range of about 20 to 80. Prior anti-PD-1, anti-PD-L1 or anti-CTLA-4 therapy was permitted, and approximately 41% of dose-escalation patients had received checkpoint inhibitors. Partial responses occurred in three dose-escalation patients: two with cutaneous melanoma and one with hepatocellular carcinoma. The point of sequencing TCRbeta in the periphery was to test whether ivuxolimab changed TCR sequence diversity and drove clonal T-cell expansion. The paper describes the monotherapy dose-escalation part (N = 52 patients) of the phase I trial of ivuxolimab. What the study reported, not specific to this receptor: Low levels of normalized T-cell clonal expansion were also seen in some patients who did not respond. On average, CD8+ T cells showed more expanded clones than CD4+ T cells after ivuxolimab. Clonal expansion of both CD4+ and CD8+ blood T cells was observed from baseline to week 6 at doses 0.1 to 3.0 mg/kg. Antigen specificity was not determined for the clonally expanded peripheral T cells. Partial responders in the 0.1-3.0 mg/kg groups had among the lowest normalized peripheral clonal expansion, especially among CD8+ T cells.

Patients with autoimmune disease history or receiving systemic immunosuppression were excluded from the trial. Peripheral blood for TCR sequencing was collected from all dose cohorts at baseline, on cycle 4 day 1, and on cycle 7 day 1. The samples were taken from a phase I, first-in-human, multicenter, open-label dose-escalation trial of ivuxolimab. The trial enrolled adults with locally advanced or metastatic head and neck squamous cell, hepatocellular, melanoma or renal cell carcinoma. CD4+ and CD8+ T cells were sorted separately from peripheral blood before TCR sequencing. Genomic DNA was isolated from the sorted cells so that the TCRbeta CDR3 region could be sequenced. The immunoSEQ Assay was used to sequence the TCRbeta CDR3 regions. TCRdb re-hosts the immuneACCESS table, in-frame sequences only. Its copies lack some clones; in the studies checked, an unresolved V gene accounts for under half of them, and the cause for the rest is not known. The sample has 35,000 to 55,000 clones on record, 80% of them singletons. 10% of the sample is in the top ten clones.

Here V drops 0 bases and J drops 1 base, and the junction holds 7 bases not matched to any gene. CDR1 and CDR2 are read off the germline V gene as SGHRS and YFSETQ. The CDR3 numbers 16 residues from cysteine through phenylalanine. Only the CDR3 portion is preserved as DNA: 48 bases, with reading frame beginning at the first base. The receptor was derived from an adult with an advanced solid tumor such as melanoma, head and neck, liver or kidney cancer. The chain couples TRBV5-1 to TRBJ2-7, with 7 central nucleotides matching TRBD2. Sequenced here: CD4+ or CD8+ T cells sorted from blood, sampled in a trial of the OX40 agonist ivuxolimab. The DNA is TGCGCCAGCAGCTTGGACGCGGGAGCCCCGTCCTACGAGCAGTACTTC. Protein translation: CASSLDAGAPSYEQYF.